This record concerns one TCR beta chain sequence. It was with 60 Vbeta and 13 Jbeta primers that the PCR ran. Profiling relied on immunoSEQ multiplex PCR, and the TCRdb table lists in-frame clones only, not all of them. The table records under 250,000 clones, roughly 88% of them present only once. The data were taken from a study of cytomegalovirus exposure and HLA in healthy donors. The germline V gene encodes CDR1 MGHDK and CDR2 SYGVNS. The junction had 12 bases not matched to a gene; V was cut back by 4 bases and J by 3 bases. This CDR3 has 17 residues. The sequence came from a boy between 2 and 10 years old in good health and CMV-seronegative. The chain links TRBV25-1 to TRBJ1-2, with 9 positions matching TRBD1. Sequenced sample: PBMCs. In nucleotides, the CDR3 is TGTGCCAGCAGTGCCCCGGGACAGGGAAGTGGATACTATGGCTACACCTTC. This translates into CASSAPGQGSGYYGYTF.